These 10 T cell receptor beta chains originate from one sample sequenced in a study of blood T cell repertoires in COVID-19. Data came from immunoSEQ multiplex PCR; TCRdb stores just in-frame clones and leaves some out. The sample consists of approximately 100,000 clones, around 86% of them appearing once. Source material: PBMCs or T cells enriched from blood (not recorded which). These receptors were taken from a woman aged 50 to 65 who had recovered from COVID-19.

The V and J genes are TRBV2 and TRBJ2-5, with no clear D. The CDR3 is 12 residues long. Germline CDR1 SNHLY, CDR2 FYNNEI. Trimming removed 5 bases at V and 3 bases at J, with 7 bases between. Here the CDR3 reads CASSQVEETQYF. Here the CDR3 DNA reads TGTGCCAGCAGTCAGGTAGAAGAGACCCAGTACTTC.

The V and J genes are TRBV5-4 and TRBJ1-1; 10 positions match TRBD1. V gave up 5 bases and J gave up 6 bases; unmatched junction bases: 7. The CDR3 loop spans 14 amino acids. Germline V gene data show CDR1 as SGHNT and CDR2 as YYREEE (reference sequence). This CDR3 is CASSLPTGGAEAFF. CDR3 DNA: TGTGCCAGCAGTTTACCGACAGGGGGCGCTGAAGCTTTCTTT.

The chain has TRBV7-8 and TRBJ2-1; a weak D match, TRBD2 (6 bases). V shed 5 bases and J shed 4 bases, with 15 bases lying between them. The germline CDR1 and CDR2 sequences are SGHVS and FQNEAQ. This CDR3 comprises 15 residues. The CDR3 sequence is CASSPPLAPYNEQFF. CDR3 in DNA: TGTGCCAGCAGCCCCCCTCTAGCGCCGTACAATGAGCAGTTCTTC.

This sequence joins TRBV12-5 and TRBJ1-2; tentatively, D is TRBD1 (6 bases). Germline CDR1 and CDR2: LGHNT and FRNRAP. V was trimmed by 2 bases and J by 7 bases, leaving 11 bases between them. The CDR3 totals 13 residues. The CDR3 bases are TGTGCTAGTGGTTTGTCCTCAGGGGTTGGCTACACCTTC. It yields the protein CASGLSSGVGYTF.

This sequence joins TRBV19 and TRBJ1-5; TRBD1 aligns across 7 bases. There are 14 residues in the CDR3. The germline V gene has CDR1 LNHDA and CDR2 SQIVND (reference sequence). The V gene end was trimmed by 7 bases and the J gene end by 6 bases; junction bases not matched to a gene: 9. The CDR3 region has the DNA TGTGCCAGTAACGACAGGGTGCCCCGTCAGCCCCAGCATTTT. It encodes CASNDRVPRQPQHF.

The rearrangement joins TRBV16 to TRBJ2-5; the match to TRBD1 covers 8 bases. V dropped 4 bases and J dropped 2; count of bases not matched to a gene: 9. Germline V gene data show CDR1 as KGHSY and CDR2 as FQNENV. This CDR3 has 16 amino acids. Written as DNA, the CDR3 is TGTGCCAGCAGCCGCACCGGGACAGGAAATCAAGAGACCCAGTACTTC. Its protein product is CASSRTGTGNQETQYF.

The CDR3 spells CASSPQGSQPQHF. CDR3 nucleotide sequence: TGTGCCAGTAGTCCACAGGGGAGTCAGCCCCAGCATTTT. The chain couples TRBV19 to TRBJ1-5; 7 bases fit TRBD1. Trimming at V came to 5 bases and at J to 6 bases, leaving 4 bases not matched to a gene. CDR3 length: 13 residues. Germline V gives CDR1 LNHDA, CDR2 SQIVND (reference sequence).

J is TRBJ1-2 and V is TRBV10-3, with 10 bases fitting TRBD1. This CDR3 has 12 amino acids. V was clipped by 7 bases and J by 8 bases; unmatched bases: 4. CDR1 ENHRY and CDR2 SYGVKD come from the germline V gene. The CDR3 sequence is CAITGTGDGYTF. DNA for the CDR3: TGTGCCATCACAGGGACAGGGGACGGCTACACCTTC.

The chain links TRBV25-1 to TRBJ1-1; tentatively, D is TRBD1 (5 bases). Per the germline V gene, CDR1 is MGHDK and CDR2 is SYGVNS. V was shortened by 6 bases and J by 8 bases, with 22 bases between the two germline ends. This CDR3 is 15 amino acids long. CDR3 nucleotides: TGTGCCAGCAGCGTGGTGCGCGGACACACTGTAGAAGCTTTCTTT. Amino acid sequence: CASSVVRGHTVEAFF. Variable domain in full (rest from reference TRBV25-1 and TRBJ1-1): EADIYQTPRYLVIGTGKKITLECSQTMGHDKMYWYQQDPGMELHLIHYSYGVNSTEKGDLSSESTVSRIRTEHFPLTLESARPSHTSQYLCASSVVRGHTVEAFFGQGTRLTVV.

The chain uses TRBV30 and TRBJ2-1; D call uncertain. Per the germline V gene, CDR1 is GTSNPN and CDR2 is SVGIG (reference sequence). The CDR3 spans 12 residues. V was shortened by 4 bases and J by 7 bases, with 11 bases between the two germline ends. The DNA of the CDR3 is TGTGCCTGGACGGAGACCAAGAATGAGCAGTTCTTC. It is translated as CAWTETKNEQFF.